The entry below describes one T cell receptor beta chain. There is no known antigen for this receptor. There are no base qualities to consult, and no much larger clone falls within one base. TCRbeta-specific cDNA was reverse-transcribed from 500 ng total RNA using a constant-region primer and ProtoScript II reverse transcriptase. The TCRbeta libraries were prepared through three rounds of nested multiplex PCR following a slightly modified ARM-PCR procedure. Each of the first two PCR rounds ran for around 10 cycles using multiplex TRBV1-TRBV30 forward primers together with a Cbeta reverse primer. Sample barcodes and Illumina adapters were attached in a final 25-cycle PCR using Deep VentR polymerase. Before sequencing, amplicons between 200 and 500 bp were purified from gel using a QIAquick gel extraction kit. An Illumina HiSeq 2500 was used to sequence the TCRbeta amplicons with 250-bp paired-end reads. Regarding the original processing steps: Quality trimming of reads was performed with Trimmomatic v0.33, and paired reads were merged with FLASH v1.2.11 so that full CDR3 sequences could be recovered. V, D and J germline segments were assigned to the rearranged TCRbeta sequences using MiGEC v1.2.1b. VDJtools v1.0.0 computed clonotype statistics and Shannon-Wiener diversity indices. Except for diversity analysis, only the 250 most abundant clonotypes of each sample were used in subsequent analyses to reduce sampling bias. TCRdb took the public reads, trimmed them with fastp at Q25, ran MiXCR for clone calling and kept in-frame beta chains. Entries are consolidated by CDR3 protein sequence, retaining the most common genes and DNA. Clone size and V and J calls follow TCRdb, not the original study. This sample gives about 200,000 distinct CDR3 sequences in total; 65% of them show up just once. The ten largest account for roughly 7% of the sample.

The sample comes from a study of tumor-infiltrating lymphocytes in primary liver carcinoma (dated by TCRdb to 2016 to 2017). Study-wide context: Between November 2015 and March 2016, about five patients in China with histopathologically diagnosed primary liver carcinoma had their tumors surgically resected. A total of 35 specimens from 5 patients went through TCRbeta repertoire sequencing, namely 25 tumor regions, 5 adjacent noncancerous liver tissues and 5 peripheral blood samples. The five patients had tumors of stage T1-T3 N0M0, with maximum diameters ranging from roughly 4.2 to 11 cm. For each liver tumor, the study sampled five regions along with adjacent normal tissue and blood, and applied TCRbeta repertoire sequencing, expression microarrays and whole-exome sequencing. Hepatocellular carcinoma (four) or combined HCC and intrahepatic cholangiocarcinoma (one) was present in the five patients, who were three men and two women aged 30 to 69 years. Technical replicate repertoires showed high reproducibility, with mean shared-clone rates roughly 0.89 and correlation coefficients above 0.95. Each sample produced roughly 3.65 to 7.5 million productive TCRbeta reads, and read depth showed no significant difference between tissue types.

Blood RNA was extracted from unsorted whole blood using TRIzol reagent, and germline DNA was obtained with the DNeasy Blood & Tissue kit. At the time of sampling, the patients had chronic HBV infection and had not received any treatment. Before surgery, about 4 milliliters of peripheral blood were collected into K2EDTA tubes. The germline V gene sets CDR1 to MDHEN and CDR2 to SYDVKM. Deletion took 5 bases off V and 2 bases off J, with a span of 12 bases between the germline ends. From cysteine to phenylalanine, the CDR3 is 14 amino acids long. Only the CDR3 DNA stays, 42 bases, in frame from base 1. Here is what the overall study found, with its caveats: The top 250 clones made up a significantly larger repertoire fraction in tumors than in blood (p = 0.039). Only the TCR beta chain was sequenced, so true repertoire diversity is likely underestimated because unpaired alpha chains were not captured. With just 4 or 5 patients in the study, the authors point out that the findings should be validated in a larger study. Because the samples were bulk and unsorted, CD4+ and CD8+ T cell repertoires could not be compared. Pairs of tumor regions showed greater repertoire overlap (mean 36%) than tumor-adjacent pairs (roughly 17%) or tumor-blood pairs (around 15%), which is consistent with antigen-driven expansion.

Sequencing was performed on peripheral blood. Recombination joined TRBV28 with TRBJ1-1; the D segment could be TRBD1, given 5 matching bases. This clonotype was obtained from a woman aged 55-70 years with primary liver carcinoma and hepatitis B virus infection. The nucleotide sequence is given as TGTGCCAGCAGTGGGGGTGGGGAAAACACTGAAGCTTTCTTT. Its protein reads: CASSGGGENTEAFF.